A selection of T cell receptor beta chains follows, all from one sample in a study of OX40 agonist ivuxolimab in advanced cancers. TCRdb's table, derived via immunoSEQ multiplex PCR, lists solely in-frame clones and lacks some. This table holds about 21,000 clones, about 80% found once. The sample in question was CD4+ or CD8+ T cells sorted from blood, obtained in a trial of the OX40 agonist ivuxolimab. The receptors shown here come from an adult with an advanced solid tumor such as melanoma, head and neck, liver or kidney cancer. Both conserved end residues are part of each CDR3. D genes are given only for firm matches. Size tells how often a clone was seen (once, few, many) or the class of an expanded clone, and some rows leave it out.

d_call | j_call | clone_size | v_call | cdr3_aa | cdr3_nt
TRBD1 | TRBJ2-7 | - | TRBV11-2 | CASSFHRDRADEQYF | TGTGCCAGCAGCTTCCACCGGGACAGGGCAGACGAGCAGTACTTC
- | TRBJ2-3 | - | TRBV6-1 | CASSSLRGATDTQYF | TGTGCCAGCAGTTCACTCAGGGGGGCCACAGATACGCAGTATTTT
TRBD2 | TRBJ2-1 | - | TRBV11-3 | CASSPRAGGNGEQFF | TGTGCCAGCAGCCCCCGAGCGGGAGGGAACGGTGAGCAGTTCTTC
- | TRBJ1-2 | once | TRBV5-1 | CASSLESGYGYTF | TGCGCCAGCAGCCTGGAGTCAGGTTATGGCTACACCTTC
TRBD2 | TRBJ2-1 | - | TRBV5-1 | CASSLVSGSYNEQFF | TGCGCCAGCAGCTTGGTTAGCGGGAGCTACAATGAGCAGTTCTTC
- | TRBJ2-3 | few | TRBV30 | CALNWGRSTDTQYF | TGTGCCTTAAACTGGGGGAGAAGCACAGATACGCAGTATTTT
- | TRBJ1-2 | - | TRBV7-4 | CASSLDLRGDLPNYGYTF | TGTGCCAGCAGCTTAGACTTGCGGGGCGACTTACCTAACTATGGCTACACCTTC
- | TRBJ2-7 | - | TRBV5-6 | CASSSSLNGDRSYEQYF | TGTGCCAGCAGCTCGTCATTGAATGGGGACCGCTCCTACGAGCAGTACTTC
TRBD1 | TRBJ2-5 | - | TRBV7-9 | CASSSWTGQETQYF | TGTGCCAGCAGCTCGTGGACAGGGCAAGAGACCCAGTACTTC
- | TRBJ1-6 | - | TRBV19 | CASSIGGGAGSPLHF | TGTGCCAGTAGTATCGGCGGGGGGGCCGGATCACCCCTCCACTTT
- | TRBJ2-2 | - | TRBV30 | CAWRITGSNTGELFF | TGTGCCTGGAGGATCACAGGGTCGAACACCGGGGAGCTGTTTTTT
- | TRBJ1-2 | - | TRBV6-4 | CASLVPVPSGWEKMGYTF | TGTGCCAGCTTAGTTCCAGTGCCCAGCGGTTGGGAAAAGATGGGCTACACCTTC
TRBD1 | TRBJ2-4 | few | TRBV5-6 | CASSLGGQGENIQYF | TGTGCCAGCAGCTTGGGGGGACAGGGTGAAAACATTCAGTACTTC
TRBD1 | TRBJ1-6 | - | TRBV30 | CAWRRTGAGSPLHF | TGTGCCTGGAGAAGGACAGGGGCCGGATCACCCCTCCACTTT
TRBD1 | TRBJ2-5 | - | TRBV19 | CASSITGGWETQYF | TGTGCCAGTAGTATAACAGGGGGCTGGGAGACCCAGTACTTC
- | TRBJ1-1 | - | TRBV5-6 | CATTMGGAGLNTEAFF | TGTGCCACTACTATGGGGGGCGCGGGGTTGAACACTGAAGCTTTCTTT
TRBD1 | TRBJ2-2 | - | TRBV6-4 | CASRPGTGGRTGELFF | TGTGCCAGCAGGCCTGGGACAGGGGGAAGGACCGGGGAGCTGTTTTTT
- | TRBJ2-7 | once | TRBV4-1 | CASSLGEGQGAEQYF | TGCGCCAGCAGCCTAGGGGAGGGGCAGGGGGCAGAGCAGTACTTC
TRBD2 | TRBJ2-7 | - | TRBV30 | CAWSGGGPTYEQYF | TGTGCCTGGAGTGGGGGAGGGCCCACCTACGAGCAGTACTTC
- | TRBJ2-7 | - | TRBV6-6 | CASSHPQGPREDEQYF | TGTGCCAGCAGCCACCCCCAGGGACCAAGGGAGGACGAGCAGTACTTC
- | TRBJ2-1 | - | TRBV13 | CASSLTLSGFYNEQFF | TGTGCCAGCAGCTTAACTCTAAGCGGGTTTTACAATGAGCAGTTCTTC
TRBD2 | TRBJ2-2 | - | TRBV9 | CASSPEEREPGELFF | TGTGCCAGCAGCCCCGAGGAGCGGGAGCCCGGGGAGCTGTTTTTT
- | TRBJ1-1 | - | TRBV6-5 | CASSYDLRGTEAFF | TGTGCCAGCAGTTACGATCTTCGGGGAACTGAAGCTTTCTTT
- | TRBJ1-4 | - | TRBV30 | CAWSIGAGNEKLFF | TGTGCCTGGAGTATCGGGGCAGGGAATGAAAAACTGTTTTTT
- | TRBJ2-7 | - | TRBV11-2 | CASSSGYTYEQYF | TGTGCCAGCAGCTCCGGATACACCTACGAGCAGTACTTC
TRBD2 | TRBJ2-1 | - | TRBV19 | CASSIGGGSYNEQFF | TGTGCCAGTAGTATAGGGGGGGGCTCCTACAATGAGCAGTTCTTC
TRBD1 | TRBJ1-5 | - | TRBV5-6 | CASSIGQGNQPQHF | TGTGCCAGCAGCATCGGACAGGGCAATCAGCCCCAGCATTTT
- | TRBJ2-3 | - | TRBV6-6 | CASSYLAQSTDTQYF | TGTGCCAGCAGTTACTTAGCGCAGAGCACAGATACGCAGTATTTT
- | TRBJ2-7 | - | TRBV10-3 | CAISDSYEQYF | TGTGCCATCAGTGACAGCTACGAGCAGTACTTC
TRBD2 | TRBJ2-5 | - | TRBV11-3 | CASSLGLAEETQYF | TGTGCCAGCAGCTTAGGGCTAGCGGAAGAGACCCAGTACTTC
- | TRBJ2-3 | - | TRBV9 | CASSVGTNPLTDTQYF | TGTGCCAGCAGCGTAGGGACTAATCCTCTCACAGATACGCAGTATTTT
- | TRBJ2-5 | - | TRBV4-2 | CASSPSFGDETQYF | TGTGCCAGCAGCCCCTCGTTTGGGGACGAGACCCAGTACTTC
- | TRBJ2-2 | - | TRBV5-1 | CASSSNGGGVTGELFF | TGCGCCAGCAGCTCCAATGGAGGGGGGGTGACCGGGGAGCTGTTTTTT
TRBD1 | TRBJ2-5 | - | TRBV6-6 | CASSWDRGQVTQYF | TGTGCCAGCAGTTGGGACAGGGGGCAGGTGACCCAGTACTTC
TRBD2 | TRBJ2-1 | - | TRBV6-6 | CASSYGTSPGYEQFF | TGTGCCAGCAGTTACGGGACTAGCCCGGGCTATGAGCAGTTCTTC
TRBD2 | TRBJ2-7 | - | TRBV5-1 | CASSSGLARGYEQYF | TGCGCCAGCAGCTCGGGACTAGCTAGAGGGTACGAGCAGTACTTC
- | TRBJ2-7 | - | TRBV30 | CAWSGGTDEQYF | TGTGCCTGGAGTGGCGGGACAGACGAGCAGTACTTC
- | TRBJ2-3 | few | TRBV5-1 | CASSLAGGYRVRSNF | TGCGCCAGCAGCTTGGCGGGCGGGTACAGGGTTCGCAGTAATTTT
- | TRBJ2-1 | - | TRBV5-1 | CASSLIDGTHNEQFF | TGCGCCAGCAGCTTAATAGACGGGACCCACAATGAGCAGTTCTTC
- | TRBJ2-7 | - | TRBV7-6 | CASSLGGAFTYEQYF | TGTGCCAGCAGCTTAGGTGGGGCTTTCACATACGAGCAGTACTTC
- | TRBJ2-7 | - | TRBV28 | CASSFGRGYEQYF | TGTGCCAGCAGTTTCGGACGGGGCTACGAGCAGTACTTC